Following are 17 T cell receptor beta chains from one sample sequenced in a study of T cell responses to AZD1222 COVID-19 vaccine (TCRdb year 2021). The time point label here, explained by the study, means: about 28 days (+/-7) after the second vaccine dose. Libraries came from the immunoSEQ multiplex PCR assay. TCRdb took over this immuneACCESS table, retaining in-frame rearrangements with V and J assigned. Such tables are incomplete; in checked studies, under half of the missing clones stem from an unresolved V gene, and the remainder is unexplained. In all, the sample holds some 130,000 clones, and approximately 90% of those were seen once. The ten largest clones take up less than 3.5% of the sample. The sample was peripheral blood, taken 28 days after the second AZD1222 dose. These TCRs come from an adult who received the AZD1222 COVID-19 vaccine.

The chain recombines TRBV7-9 with TRBJ2-7; D not resolved. CDR3 size: 12 residues. CDR1 is SEHNR, CDR2 FQNEAQ, per germline (reference sequence). V gave up 5 bases and J gave up 6 bases, with 11 bases separating them. For the CDR3, the DNA is TGTGCCAGCAGCCTTTTTGAGTTCGAGCAGTACTTC. Encoded protein: CASSLFEFEQYF.

CDR3 DNA sequence: TGTGCCAGCACCCCACTAGCGGGAGGATTAGATACGCAGTATTTT. Protein: CASTPLAGGLDTQYF. This chain links TRBV6-2 or TRBV6-3 with TRBJ2-3; 12 bases match TRBD2. V shed 7 bases and J 5 bases; nucleotides not matched to a gene: 7. CDR1 and CDR2 from the germline V gene are MNHEY and SVGEGT. This CDR3 is 15 amino acids long.

The chain employs TRBV2 and TRBJ2-7, with D perhaps assigned TRBD1 or TRBD2 (5 bases each). V lost 6 bases, J lost 10 bases, and 22 bases lay in between. This CDR3 region has 14 residues. CDR1 is SNHLY, CDR2 FYNNEI, per germline. This CDR3 reads CASSPFSGTGDQYF. CDR3 nucleotide sequence: TGTGCCAGCAGCCCTTTTTCCGGGACCGGGGACCAGTACTTC.

This sequence joins TRBV30 and TRBJ2-2; no clear D. The V end was cut by 1 base, the J end by 5 bases, with 2 bases between. The germline V gene has CDR1 GTSNPN and CDR2 SVGIG (reference sequence). This CDR3 has 11 amino acids. The CDR3 sequence is CAWSGTGELFF. The CDR3 nucleotides read TGTGCCTGGAGTGGTACCGGGGAGCTGTTTTTT.

The chain combines TRBV20-1 with TRBJ2-1; 9 positions agree with TRBD2. The trim removed 3 bases at V and 2 bases at J, leaving 5 bases unmatched. CDR3 size: 15 residues. The V gene's germline CDR1 is DFQATT and CDR2 SNEGSKA (reference sequence). In nucleotides, the CDR3 is TGCAGTGCTAGTAGCGGGAGAGGTCCCTACAATGAGCAGTTCTTC. Residues: CSASSGRGPYNEQFF.

The CDR3 is CASSEDGNQPQHF. In nucleotides, the CDR3 is TGTGCCAGTAGCGAGGACGGGAATCAGCCCCAGCATTTT. V is TRBV19 and J is TRBJ1-5; D unresolved. V lost 6 bases and J 4 bases, leaving 10 bases between the germline ends. The CDR3 consists of 13 residues. Germline V gene data show CDR1 as LNHDA and CDR2 as SQIVND (reference sequence). The complete variable domain, with remaining parts taken from reference TRBV19 and TRBJ1-5, reads DGGITQSPKYLFRKEGQNVTLSCEQNLNHDAMYWYRQDPGQGLRLIYYSQIVNDFQKGDIAEGYSVSREKKESFPLTVTSAQKNPTAFYLCASSEDGNQPQHFGDGTRLSIL.

This clone is a singleton in its sample. The chain has TRBV28 and TRBJ1-3, with TRBD1 matching 7 bases. The V gene's germline CDR1 is MDHEN and CDR2 SYDVKM. The CDR3 has 16 residues. Losses at the gene ends were 4 bases for V and 3 bases for J; bases not matched to a gene: 9. Here the CDR3 reads CASSSWGQKHGNTIYF. The DNA for the CDR3 is TGTGCCAGCAGTTCATGGGGACAGAAACATGGAAACACCATATATTTT.

This chain links TRBV9 with TRBJ1-2; a weak D match, TRBD1 (5 bases). Germline V gives CDR1 SGDLS, CDR2 YYNGEE. There are 13 residues in the CDR3. V was trimmed by 4 bases and J by 0 bases, leaving 7 bases between them. DNA for the CDR3: TGTGCCAGCAGCACGACAGCTAACTATGGCTACACCTTC. This encodes CASSTTANYGYTF.

CDR3 region: CASSPDSHEQFF. DNA for the CDR3: TGTGCCAGCAGCCCAGACAGCCATGAGCAGTTCTTC. This rearrangement joins TRBV7-2 to TRBJ2-1, with D possibly TRBD1 on 5 matching bases. The CDR3 runs 12 residues. Germline loops: CDR1 SGHTA, CDR2 FQGNSA. The germline V and J ends were trimmed by 5 bases and 8 bases, with 10 bases remaining between them.

The rearrangement links TRBV10-2 to TRBJ2-5; D is unclear. V was shortened by 0 bases and J by 3 bases, with 8 bases between the two germline ends. This CDR3 has 14 amino acids. Germline CDR1 is WSHSY and CDR2 is SAAADI. CDR3 in DNA: TGCGCCAGCAGTGAGTCGCAAGTAAAAGAGACCCAGTACTTC. Protein sequence: CASSESQVKETQYF.

The chain links TRBV18 to TRBJ2-3, with D possibly being TRBD1 (5 bases). The CDR3 is 14 amino acids. Germline V gives CDR1 KGHSH, CDR2 LQKENI. Trimming pared 6 bases from V and 0 bases from J, leaving 10 bases between. CDR3 DNA: TGTGCCAGCTCCCGACAGTCTAGCACAGATACGCAGTATTTT. As protein: CASSRQSSTDTQYF.

The chain uses TRBV28 and TRBJ1-2; tentatively, D is TRBD1 (5 bases). Looked up from germline, CDR1 is MDHEN and CDR2 is SYDVKM. This CDR3 spans 14 amino acids. The V and J ends lost 7 bases and 0 bases respectively, with 12 bases between them. The CDR3 spells CASTFGGANYGYTF. CDR3 DNA: TGTGCCAGCACTTTTGGGGGAGCTAACTATGGCTACACCTTC.

J is TRBJ2-1 and V is TRBV10-2, with 10 bases lining up with TRBD1. This CDR3 is built from 15 residues. Germline V gives CDR1 WSHSY, CDR2 SAAADI. The V gene end was trimmed by 7 bases and the J gene end by 7 bases; junction bases not matched to a gene: 10. The CDR3 here is CASTPLGTGVNEQFF. CDR3 in DNA: TGCGCCAGCACACCGCTCGGGACAGGGGTAAATGAGCAGTTCTTC.

The chain combines TRBV27 with TRBJ1-5, with D uncertain. The germline V gene has CDR1 MNHEY and CDR2 SMNVEV (reference sequence). The CDR3 has 15 amino acids. V gave up 7 bases and J gave up 3 bases, with 16 bases separating them. CDR3 sequence reads: CASTQWLGYNQPQHF. DNA for the CDR3: TGTGCCAGCACTCAGTGGCTCGGCTACAATCAGCCCCAGCATTTT.

In this sample, this clone turned up a few times. This chain joins TRBV18 and TRBJ2-5, with 12 bases lining up with TRBD2. Losses at the gene ends were 5 bases for V and 5 bases for J; bases not matched to a gene: 9. Germline CDR1 KGHSH, CDR2 LQKENI. The CDR3 covers 16 residues. CDR3 sequence reads: CASSAELAGGGETQYF. The CDR3 nucleotides read TGTGCCAGCTCAGCAGAACTAGCGGGAGGAGGTGAGACCCAGTACTTC.

V gene TRBV18 combines with J gene TRBJ1-5; D uncertain. Germline CDR1 and CDR2: KGHSH and LQKENI. This CDR3 spans 12 amino acids. V was shortened by 4 bases and J by 9 bases, with 10 bases between the two germline ends. The chain's CDR3 is CASSRLERPQHF. The CDR3 DNA follows: TGTGCCAGCTCACGCCTAGAGCGGCCCCAGCATTTT.

This clone is a singleton in its sample. The chain employs TRBV6-1 and TRBJ2-2, with 11 positions matching TRBD2. CDR1 is MNHNS and CDR2 is SASEGT in the germline V gene. The CDR3 loop spans 18 amino acids. V trimming: 1 base; J trimming: 5 bases; junction bases outside the gene matches: 9. The CDR3 DNA follows: TGTGCCAGCAGTGAAGGTTTAACTAGCGGGAGAGAGACCGGGGAGCTGTTTTTT. Translation gives CASSEGLTSGRETGELFF.